This T cell receptor (beta chain) is drawn from a study of glioma-infiltrating T cells. Study overall: Presurgical dexamethasone in glioma patients lasted six or fewer days. Around 1 million peripheral T cells were targeted at about 4.5- to 11-fold coverage.

The CDR3 has 12 amino acids. The germline CDR1 and CDR2 sequences are MNHEY and SVGAGI. V lost 6 bases and J lost 9; bases outside the gene matches: 4. Amplification of TCR alpha and beta CDR3 regions from RNA used iRepertoire nested multiplex PCR. TCRdb re-called the multiplex PCR reads through MiXCR, storing one row per CDR3 protein. The sample includes a few hundred thousand distinct CDR3 sequences, 41% seen only once; the top ten take around 12%. The TCR comes from a human donor with low-grade glioma or glioblastoma, undergoing nonglioma brain surgery, or in good health (not recorded which). Sequencing was carried out using glioma tissue, nonneoplastic brain tissue, or PBMCs (not recorded which). The chain couples TRBV6-5 to TRBJ1-1, with 10 bases fitting TRBD1. The CDR3 loop reads CASSTTGGKAFF. DNA of the CDR3: TGTGCCAGCAGCACGACAGGGGGCAAAGCTTTCTTT.